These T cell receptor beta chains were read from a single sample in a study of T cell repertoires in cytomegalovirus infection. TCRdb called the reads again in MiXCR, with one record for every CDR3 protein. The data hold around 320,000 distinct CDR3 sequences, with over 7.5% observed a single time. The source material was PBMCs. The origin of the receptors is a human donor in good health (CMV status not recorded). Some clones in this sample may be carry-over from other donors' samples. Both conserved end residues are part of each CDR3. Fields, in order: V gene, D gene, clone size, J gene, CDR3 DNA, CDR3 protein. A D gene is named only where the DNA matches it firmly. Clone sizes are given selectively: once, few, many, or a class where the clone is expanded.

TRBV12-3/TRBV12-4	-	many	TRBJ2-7	TGTGCCAGCAGTTTAATAAGTAGCGAGCAGTACTTC	CASSLISSEQYF
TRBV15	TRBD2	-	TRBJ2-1	TGTGCCACCAGCCGGCTCAGCGGGAGGCTACACAATGAGCAGTTCTTC	CATSRLSGRLHNEQFF
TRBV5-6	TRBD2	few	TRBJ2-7	TGTGCCAGCAGCCAGGGACTAGCGGGAGGTGCCGAGCAGTACTTC	CASSQGLAGGAEQYF
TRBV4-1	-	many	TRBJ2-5	TGCGCCAGCAGCCAAGGATCGGGTACTAGCACGGAGACCCAGTACTTC	CASSQGSGTSTETQYF
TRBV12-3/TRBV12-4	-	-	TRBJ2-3	TGTGCCAGCAGTTTATTGGACAGCGAGCCCACAGATACGCAGTATTTT	CASSLLDSEPTDTQYF
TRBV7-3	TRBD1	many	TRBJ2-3	TGTGCCAGCAGCCCGGGGGACAGGGAGACAGATACGCAGTATTTT	CASSPGDRETDTQYF
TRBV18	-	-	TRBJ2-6	TGTGCCAGCTCACTCTGGGAAACTGGGGCCAACGTCCTGACTTTC	CASSLWETGANVLTF
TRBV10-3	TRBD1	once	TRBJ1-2	TGTGCCATCAGTGAGACCGGACAGGGCGTCGCTGGCTACACCTTC	CAISETGQGVAGYTF
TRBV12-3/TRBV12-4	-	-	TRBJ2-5	TGTGCCAGCAGTCGACGGGGGGCGAGCCAAGAGACCCAGTACTTC	CASSRRGASQETQYF
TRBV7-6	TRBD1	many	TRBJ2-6	TGTGCCAGCAGCACTTCCCGGTGGCAGGGGGAATTCTCTGGGGCCAACGTCCTGACTTTC	CASSTSRWQGEFSGANVLTF
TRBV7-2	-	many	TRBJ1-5	TGTGCCAGCAGCTTAACTAGAGGGGGGTTTAATCAGCCCCAGCATTTT	CASSLTRGGFNQPQHF
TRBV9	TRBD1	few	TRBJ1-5	TGTGCCAGCAGCGAGGGACAGGGTAACTCCCGGCCCCAGCATTTT	CASSEGQGNSRPQHF
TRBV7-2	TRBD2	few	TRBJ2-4	TGTGCCAGCAGCTATTTGGGGCTAGCGGCAGCCAAAAACATTCAGTACTTC	CASSYLGLAAAKNIQYF
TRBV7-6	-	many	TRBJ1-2	TGTGCCAGCAGCTCCGCCAGGGCTGGTGGCTACACCTTC	CASSSARAGGYTF
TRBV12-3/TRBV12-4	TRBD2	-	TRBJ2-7	TGTGCCAGCAGTTTAGCTAGCGGGGTATACGAGCAGTACTTC	CASSLASGVYEQYF
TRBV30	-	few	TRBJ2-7	TGTGCCTGGAGCGACAGGAAAGAGCAGTACTTC	CAWSDRKEQYF
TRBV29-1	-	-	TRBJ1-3	TGCAGCGCCTTGGGGGTCCGACAGTCCTCTGGAAACACCATATATTTT	CSALGVRQSSGNTIYF
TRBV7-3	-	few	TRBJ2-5	TGTGCCAGCAGCTTAAGAGCAGCCCCCGGAGAGACCCAGTACTTC	CASSLRAAPGETQYF
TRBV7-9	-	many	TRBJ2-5	TGTGCCAGCACCCGGATGAGGACAGATGGTCGGACCCAGTACTTC	CASTRMRTDGRTQYF
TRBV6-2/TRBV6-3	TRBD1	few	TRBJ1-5	TGTGCCAGCAGTAAACCGGGGACAGGGAATCAGCCCCAGCATTTT	CASSKPGTGNQPQHF
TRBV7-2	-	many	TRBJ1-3	TGTGCCAGCGCAGCCCTCTTTGGAAACACCATATATTTT	CASAALFGNTIYF
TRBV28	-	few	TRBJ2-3	TGTGCCAGCAGTTTACCCCAGCATACGCAGTATTTT	CASSLPQHTQYF
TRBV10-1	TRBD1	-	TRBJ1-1	TGCGCCAGTCTGAAGGGACAGATGAACACTGAAGCTTTCTTT	CASLKGQMNTEAFF
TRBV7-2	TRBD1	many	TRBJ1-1	TGTGCCAGCAGCTCCCGACAGGGCAGCACTGAAGCTTTCTTT	CASSSRQGSTEAFF
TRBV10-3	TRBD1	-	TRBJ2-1	TGTGCCATCAGTGAACCGGGACAGGGTTCCTACAATGAGCAGTTCTTC	CAISEPGQGSYNEQFF
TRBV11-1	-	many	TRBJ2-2	TGTGCCAGCAGCGTAGGACGCCGCGCGGGGACCGGGGAGCTGTTTTTT	CASSVGRRAGTGELFF
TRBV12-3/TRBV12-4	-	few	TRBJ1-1	TGTGCCAGCAGTTTGAGGCATTCGAACACTGAAGCTTTCTTT	CASSLRHSNTEAFF
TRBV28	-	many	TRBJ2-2	TGTGCCACCCACGCCCCGGATGGTGGCGGGGAGCTGTTTTTT	CATHAPDGGGELFF
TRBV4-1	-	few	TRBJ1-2	TGCGCCAGCAGCTCTTCCTCCAGGATACCCTACGGCTACACCTTC	CASSSSSRIPYGYTF
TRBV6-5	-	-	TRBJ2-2	TGTGCCAGCAGGGGGCTGGGGGAGCTGTTTTTT	CASRGLGELFF
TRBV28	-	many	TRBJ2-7	TGTGCCAGCAGTTTATACAGGGCAGGCGAGCAGTACTTC	CASSLYRAGEQYF
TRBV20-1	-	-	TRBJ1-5	TGCAGTGTGTACATGGGCAATCAGCCCCAGCATTTT	CSVYMGNQPQHF
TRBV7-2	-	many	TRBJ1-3	TGTGCCAGCAGCCCCCAGGGAAATGGTGGAAACACCATATATTTT	CASSPQGNGGNTIYF
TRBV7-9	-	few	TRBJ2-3	TGTGCCAGCAGCCCTGAACTAGCCCCGTGGGATACGCAGTATTTT	CASSPELAPWDTQYF
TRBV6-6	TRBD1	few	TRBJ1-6	TGTGCCAGCAGTTACTCTCGACAGGGTGGGGATAATTCACCCCTCCACTTT	CASSYSRQGGDNSPLHF
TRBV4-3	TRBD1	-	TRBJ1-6	TGCGCCAGCAGCCGAGCGACAGGGGTAGATGGATCACCCCTCCACTTT	CASSRATGVDGSPLHF
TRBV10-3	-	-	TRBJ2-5	TGTGCCATCAGGTCAGCCACCCAAGAGACCCAGTACTTC	CAIRSATQETQYF
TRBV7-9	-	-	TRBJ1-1	TGTGCCAGCAGCGTTACAGGGTTGGGGAACACTGAAGCTTTCTTT	CASSVTGLGNTEAFF
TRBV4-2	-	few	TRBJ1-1	TGTGCCAGCAGCCAAGGATCGCCGGGGGTCAACACTGAAGCTTTCTTT	CASSQGSPGVNTEAFF
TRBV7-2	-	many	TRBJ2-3	TGTGCCAGCAGCTCCAGGAAAGGGGGAGATACGCAGTATTTT	CASSSRKGGDTQYF
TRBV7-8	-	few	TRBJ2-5	TGTGCCAGCAGCTTAGGGGGGCAGCTCCAAGAGACCCAGTACTTC	CASSLGGQLQETQYF
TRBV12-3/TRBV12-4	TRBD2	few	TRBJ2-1	TGTGCCAGCAGTTTAGCGTCACTAGCGGTTGGGAATGAGCAGTTCTTC	CASSLASLAVGNEQFF
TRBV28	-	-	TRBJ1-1	TGTGCCAGCAGTTTATATCAGGTCCAGGGGACTGAAGCTTTCTTT	CASSLYQVQGTEAFF
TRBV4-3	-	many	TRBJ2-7	TGCGCCAGCAGCCAAGATCGGGCAGGAATCGGCGAGCAGTACTTC	CASSQDRAGIGEQYF
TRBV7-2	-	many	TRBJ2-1	TGTGCCAGCAGCTTGGAACCCCAGGTTTTCTTC	CASSLEPQVFF
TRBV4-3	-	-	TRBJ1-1	TGCGCCAGCAGCCCCTCCTACAGGAGAAACACTGAAGCTTTCTTT	CASSPSYRRNTEAFF
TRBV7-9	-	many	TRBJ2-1	TGTGCCAGCAGCTTAGCGGGAAAAGGGAACAATGAGCAGTTCTTC	CASSLAGKGNNEQFF
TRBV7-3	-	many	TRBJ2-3	TGTGCCAGCAGCTTAAAACGGTCAGATACGCAGTATTTT	CASSLKRSDTQYF
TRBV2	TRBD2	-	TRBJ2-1	TGTGCCACCTCGGGACTAGCGGGAGTGGGTGAGCAGTTCTTC	CATSGLAGVGEQFF
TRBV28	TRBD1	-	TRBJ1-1	TGTGCCAGCAGTTCCAGGACAGGAAACACTGAAGTTTTCTTT	CASSSRTGNTEVFF
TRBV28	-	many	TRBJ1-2	TGTGCCAGCAGTTTACCTCAGGGGAACTATGGCTACACCTTC	CASSLPQGNYGYTF
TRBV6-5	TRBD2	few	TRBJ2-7	TGTGCCAGCAGTTACTCCATCCGGGGGGGGGCCTACGAGCAGTACTTC	CASSYSIRGGAYEQYF
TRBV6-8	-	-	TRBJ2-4	TGTGCCAGCAGTTTGGGGTCGCAGAAAAACATTCAGTACTTC	CASSLGSQKNIQYF
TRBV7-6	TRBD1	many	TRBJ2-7	TGTGCCAGCAGCTTAGCGGTGGGACAGGGGGCATCCTACGAGCAGTACTTC	CASSLAVGQGASYEQYF
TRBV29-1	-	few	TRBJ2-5	TGCAGCGTTGAGGACACTGGCTGGACCCAGTACTTC	CSVEDTGWTQYF
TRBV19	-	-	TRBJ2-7	TGTGCCAGTAGTATTGGAGGGACCACGTACGAGCAGTACTTC	CASSIGGTTYEQYF
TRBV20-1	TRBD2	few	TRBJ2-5	TGCAGTGCTATGACACCAACTAGCGGGGGGGCGGAGACCCAGTACTTC	CSAMTPTSGGAETQYF
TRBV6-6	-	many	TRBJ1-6	TGTGCCAGCAGTTACTTTTACAGGTTGGATAATAATTCACCCCTCCACTTT	CASSYFYRLDNNSPLHF
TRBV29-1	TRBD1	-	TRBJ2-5	TGCAGCGTTTCGCAGACAGGGTCGGCGACCCAGTACTTC	CSVSQTGSATQYF